This T cell receptor (beta chain) was found in a study of T cells in Graves' hyperthyroidism and ophthalmopathy (dated by TCRdb to between 2017 and 2020). At the level of the whole study: Peripheral blood was sampled at the time of initial diagnosis, prior to any treatment. A discovery cohort of approximately 100 patients, roughly 45 with Graves' ophthalmopathy and over 55 with stable Graves' hyperthyroidism, was used to find distinguishing TCR V-J signatures. Whether ophthalmopathy could be predicted prospectively was tested in an independent validation cohort made up of under 20 hyperthyroidism patients plus 17 patients who later progressed to ophthalmopathy. The 100 discovery patients were randomly divided into training and test sets at a 7:3 ratio. In addition, the study compared T-cell repertoires in thyroid tissue and in blood from 6 or 7 Graves' hyperthyroidism patients. Following sampling, methimazole starting at 30 mg daily was given to hyperthyroidism patients, and high-dose intravenous methylprednisolone was given to ophthalmopathy patients. According to the paper, TCR Vbeta CDR3 sequencing was carried out on 135 peripheral blood samples, which came from fewer than 50 ophthalmopathy, around 75 hyperthyroidism and around 17 progressor patients. On the study overall, not on this receptor specifically: In validation, the model predicted progression to ophthalmopathy with approximately 70% sensitivity and approximately 78% specificity, a median of 6.5 months before onset. Most expanded thyroid clonotypes (frequency above 0.001) were also found in blood, which suggests that blood repertoires may mirror thyroid immune responses. Ophthalmopathy was separated from stable hyperthyroidism by a 13 V-J signature model, with over 85% sensitivity and roughly 84% specificity obtained in cross-validation and 80%/75% obtained in testing. Sample size was not statistically predetermined, and blinding of investigators to group allocation was not performed.

TCR beta CDR3 regions were amplified from RNA transcripts. For the first round of RT-PCR on the TCR CDR3, the HTBI primer set was used together with the Qiagen OneStep RT-PCR kit. Libraries were constructed in a second round of multiplex PCR, after which size selection and purification were performed. Paired-end sequencing of the libraries was performed with 100 bp reads on an Illumina HiSeq2000. The original methods were these. Raw data were processed with SOAPnuke, discarding reads with adapters, uncalled bases, mean Phred below 15, or no exact constant-primer or identifier match. COPE v1.2.5 was used to merge high-quality paired reads, and clonotypes were defined as unique nucleotide sequences. MiTCR v1.1 was used to align the clonotypes against IMGT TRBV, TRBD and TRBJ reference segments. The analysis included only V-J combinations with a frequency above 0.0001, which together covered roughly 99% of the repertoires. The TCS score was defined as F50 (clonal expansion) divided by E x V (chaos), with BLOSUM62-based TCRdist calculated between CDR3 peptides within each V-J. Welch's t-statistics and random forest reduced roughly 530 V-J features to around 14, which were used in a naive Bayes classifier (R e1071). Using fastp trimming at Q25 and MiXCR clonotype assembly, TCRdb reanalyzed the public sequencing data and kept in-frame beta chains. A single entry per CDR3 protein holds the most common genes and DNA from its merged rows. These V and J calls are TCRdb output, not the study's own analysis. The table for this sample lists 500,000 to 550,000 distinct CDR3 sequences; around 21% of them were counted only once. Clones ranked in the top ten supply about 25% of the sample.

The sample holds a few counts of this clonotype. This clone's antigen is unknown. Per-base quality was not reported, and no clone a single base away is much larger than it. A patient counted as having stable Graves' hyperthyroidism if no progression to ophthalmopathy occurred over 18 months of follow-up. Hyperthyroidism patients were aged 18 to 65 years and newly diagnosed, with disease duration of less than 2 months. The study excluded patients with uncontrolled infections, other autoimmune diseases, pregnancy or lactation. Diagnoses relied on clinical symptoms, serum thyroxine and TRAb, thyroid ultrasound and orbital computed tomography. PBMCs were isolated from about 9.1 ml of fresh peripheral blood by Ficoll-Paque density gradient centrifugation. Total RNA was extracted with Trizol reagent, and quality was checked on an Agilent 2100 Bioanalyzer. The receptor was derived from a young man with Graves' hyperthyroidism. Sequencing was performed on blood.

CDR3 loop: CSARRGTAQETQYF. The nucleotide sequence is given as TGCAGTGCTAGAAGGGGGACAGCCCAAGAGACCCAGTACTTC. The rearranged chain carries TRBV20-1 and TRBJ2-5, and TRBD1 matches 7 of the central bases. CDR1 and CDR2 (DFQATT, SNEGSKA) derive from the germline V gene (reference sequence). From the cysteine up to the phenylalanine, the CDR3 has a length of 14 residues. The kept DNA is CDR3 alone, 42 bases in frame from the first base. Clipping removes 2 bases from V and 1 base from J, with 4 as the unmatched junction base count.